This entry features one TCR beta chain sequence. Its antigen is as yet unknown. Germline values: CDR1 LGHNA, CDR2 YNFKEQ. V was trimmed by 2 bases and J by 2 bases, leaving 10 bases between them. The CDR3 sequence is 15 residues long. TCRdb keeps only in-frame clones here, not all; method: immunoSEQ multiplex PCR. The sample includes about 130,000 clones, approximately 91% seen only once; the top ten take about 6%. This sample is drawn from a study of T cell responses to AZD1222 COVID-19 vaccine. Whole-study findings and limits: Clonal diversity may have been underestimated in mostly white British donors.

The sequences come from peripheral blood, collected on day 0 of AZD1222 vaccination. This receptor was obtained from an adult in good health. V gene TRBV4-2 combines with J gene TRBJ1-3; D ambiguous. The CDR3 nucleotides read TGTGCCAGCAGCCAAAGGCCGCTCGCTGGAAACACCATATATTTT. Protein sequence: CASSQRPLAGNTIYF.